A selection of T cell receptor beta chains follows, all from one sample in a study of blood T cells in healthy people across ages. TCRdb reprocessed the 5' RACE reads via MiXCR and lists one record per CDR3 protein. The data show fewer than 900,000 distinct CDR3 sequences, more than 40% seen once. Sequenced input: blood. The receptors originated from a woman aged 55-70 years in good health. CDR3s include the opening cysteine and the closing phenylalanine or tryptophan. The D gene is left open where the match is weak. Clone sizes are given selectively: once, few, many, or a class where the clone is expanded.

TGTGCCAGCAGTTTACAGGGGATTGAGCAGTTCTTC,CASSLQGIEQFF,TRBV28,TRBJ2-1,few,NA
TGTGCCACCAGCGAAGCCGGGACAGGGTGGGACGAGCAGTACTTC,CATSEAGTGWDEQYF,TRBV15,TRBJ2-7,few,TRBD1
TGTGCCGGCAGCCCCCGGAGGGGATACTCCTACAATGAGCAGTTCTTC,CAGSPRRGYSYNEQFF,TRBV7-2,TRBJ2-1,NA,NA
TGTGCCAGCAGCTTCCGGGACAGGGGATCTTCGTTCCAAGAGACCCAGTACTTC,CASSFRDRGSSFQETQYF,TRBV7-9,TRBJ2-5,NA,TRBD1
TGTGTCAGCACTACGACAGGGGGCAACTATGGCTACACCTTC,CVSTTTGGNYGYTF,TRBV27,TRBJ1-2,NA,TRBD1
TGTGCCAGCAGCAACCAGGGGATACGTGCTGGGGCCAACGTCATGACTTTC,CASSNQGIRAGANVMTF,TRBV6-2/TRBV6-3,TRBJ2-6,NA,NA
TGTGCCAGCAGGTCCGGGACAGGGGGCTACGAGCAGTACTTC,CASRSGTGGYEQYF,TRBV28,TRBJ2-7,few,TRBD1
TGTGCCAGCAGCTTCCCCACGGGTGGGGCCAACGTCCTGACTTTC,CASSFPTGGANVLTF,TRBV7-3,TRBJ2-6,NA,NA
TGTGCCAGCAGCGTAGGTCTTGGGGATACGCAGTATTTT,CASSVGLGDTQYF,TRBV9,TRBJ2-3,NA,NA
TGTGACAGCAGTGAAGGGGCCAGTAGCACAGATACGCAGTATTTT,CDSSEGASSTDTQYF,TRBV25-1,TRBJ2-3,NA,NA
TGCGCCAGCAGCTTGGCCTTGACTAGCGGGGTGAGCTCCTACAATGAGCAGTTCTTC,CASSLALTSGVSSYNEQFF,TRBV5-1,TRBJ2-1,NA,TRBD2
TGCAGCGTTGAAAAACAGGGGGCGACTGAAGCTTTCTTT,CSVEKQGATEAFF,TRBV29-1,TRBJ1-1,few,TRBD1
TGCAGTGCTAGAGATCGAAGGGAGTGGAATCAGCCCCAGCATTTT,CSARDRREWNQPQHF,TRBV20-1,TRBJ1-5,few,NA
TGCGCCAGCAGCTTGGAAGGATCTTCTGGGGCCAACGTCCTGACTTTC,CASSLEGSSGANVLTF,TRBV5-1,TRBJ2-6,few,NA
TGCGCCAGCAGCCAAGGTGCCGGACTAGCTGGGGCCAACGTCCTGACTTTC,CASSQGAGLAGANVLTF,TRBV4-3,TRBJ2-6,few,TRBD2
TGTGCTAGTGGTTTGGCCGGACAGGGGTGGCAGTTCTTC,CASGLAGQGWQFF,TRBV12-5,TRBJ2-1,NA,TRBD1
TGTGCCAGCAGTGGGACAAACTCCTACAATGAGCAGTTCTTC,CASSGTNSYNEQFF,TRBV6-1,TRBJ2-1,NA,NA
TGTGCCAGCAGTCAGGGCCCGGCAGGGAGCACAGATACGCAGTATTTT,CASSQGPAGSTDTQYF,TRBV28,TRBJ2-3,few,NA
TGTGCCAGCAGTTACGGGACAGCTCTCACAGATACGCAGTATTTT,CASSYGTALTDTQYF,TRBV6-5,TRBJ2-3,NA,TRBD1
TGTGCCAGCAGCTTTGTGGGGGACAGCAAAAACATTCAGTACTTC,CASSFVGDSKNIQYF,TRBV7-2,TRBJ2-4,NA,TRBD1
TGTGCCATCAGTGACCTGGGACAGGGATCCTACAATGAGCAGTTCTTC,CAISDLGQGSYNEQFF,TRBV10-3,TRBJ2-1,NA,TRBD1
TGTGCCACCAGCAGATCCCCCCGGGACGCGCGTTCCTACGAGCAGTACTTC,CATSRSPRDARSYEQYF,TRBV15,TRBJ2-7,NA,NA
TGTGCCATCAGTGAGTCCAGCAGGGGTGATGAAAAACTGTTTTTT,CAISESSRGDEKLFF,TRBV10-3,TRBJ1-4,NA,NA
TGCAGCGTTGCCTACCTTTACTCTAGGGCCAACGTCCTGACTTTC,CSVAYLYSRANVLTF,TRBV29-1,TRBJ2-6,NA,NA
TGTGCCAGCAAGTCAGAAGGAAACATTCAGTACTTC,CASKSEGNIQYF,TRBV12-3/TRBV12-4,TRBJ2-4,many,NA
TGTGCCAGCAGCTCAGCAGGGACAGCTGAAAAACTGTTTTTT,CASSSAGTAEKLFF,TRBV5-5,TRBJ1-4,NA,TRBD1
TGTGCCAGCAGCCCGACCACTGCCCCAGCTTTCTTT,CASSPTTAPAFF,TRBV14,TRBJ1-1,few,NA
TGTGCCAGCAGCGCCCGGGACAGCAACACCGGGGAGCTGTTTTTT,CASSARDSNTGELFF,TRBV9,TRBJ2-2,NA,TRBD1
TGTGCCAGCAGTTACATCGGGACAGGGAGTCACGAGCAGTACTTC,CASSYIGTGSHEQYF,TRBV6-5,TRBJ2-7,few,TRBD1